The source of this TCR beta chain is a study of blood T cell repertoires in COVID-19. Overall study context: Both acute and convalescent COVID-19 samples were obtained from the United States, Italy and Spain.

Donors were grouped by their self-reported clinical history. Before being deemed recovered, Cohort 3 donors had two negative PCRs, clearance, or symptom resolution. Original data processing: Nucleated cell number was recorded as an estimate derived from reference gene primer amplification. Profiled with immunoSEQ multiplex PCR; TCRdb holds only in-frame clones, not every one. For V, J and clone size, that table is used; D and trimming come from the DNA. The repertoire holds about 270,000 clones, roughly 90% seen once, with just under 1% in the top ten. V was trimmed by 3 bases and J by 5 bases, leaving 17 bases between them. The germline V gene encodes CDR1 SGHRS and CDR2 YFSETQ. CDR3 length: 15 amino acids.

The V call is TRBV5-1, the J call TRBJ2-5; D is perhaps TRBD2 (7 bases). This TCR was sampled from a woman in her twenties or thirties who had recovered from COVID-19. Sequenced sample: PBMCs or T cells enriched from blood (not recorded which). In DNA form, the CDR3 reads TGCGCCAGCAGCTGGGGGGGCGCAGGGAGGGAGACCCAGTACTTC. Amino acid sequence: CASSWGGAGRETQYF.